These 17 T cell receptor beta chains were sequenced from one sample in a study of shared clonotypes between healthy human individuals. TCRdb's copy holds only in-frame clones and misses some; the assay was immunoSEQ multiplex PCR. The sample holds hundreds of thousands of clones, about two thirds seen once. Specimen: memory CD4+ T cells sorted from blood. Subset described: CD45RA-negative fraction. The receptors come from a woman aged 25 to 39 in good health.

The V gene is TRBV19, the J gene TRBJ1-4, with TRBD1 as a possible D gene (5 bases). Germline CDR1 is LNHDA and CDR2 is SQIVND (reference sequence). V was trimmed by 5 bases and J by 4 bases, leaving 17 bases between them. The CDR3 is made up of 16 amino acids. The CDR3 DNA follows: TGTGCCAGTAGTCCCCGGGACCGGGGGTATAATGAAAAACTGTTTTTT. This encodes CASSPRDRGYNEKLFF.

The chain carries TRBV6-1 and TRBJ1-2, with D unclear. CDR3 length equals 14 residues. Germline CDR1 reads MNHNS; CDR2 reads SASEGT. V lost 4 bases to trimming and J lost 9 bases, with 18 bases between them. The CDR3, as DNA: TGTGCCAGCAGTGCCTTGGACGGAGGGCGCCGCTACACCTTC. Translation gives CASSALDGGRRYTF.

This clone has just one count. The rearrangement uses TRBV11-2 and TRBJ2-1; D uncertain. CDR1 SGHAT and CDR2 FQNNGV come from the germline V gene. V lost 7 bases, J lost 2 bases, and 12 bases lay in between. The CDR3 spans 14 residues. DNA for the CDR3: TGTGCCAGCACTCCCACGCTGGCCTACAATGAGCAGTTCTTC. It yields the protein CASTPTLAYNEQFF.

The rearrangement uses TRBV29-1 and TRBJ2-1, with D possibly matching TRBD1 (5 bases). Germline V gene lookup returns CDR1 SQVTM and CDR2 ANQGSEA. The CDR3 is 15 residues long. Trimming removed 4 bases from V and 0 bases from J, with 13 bases in between. The CDR3, as DNA: TGCAGCGTTGGAGAAGGGGTCGGCTCCTACAATGAGCAGTTCTTC. The encoded protein is CSVGEGVGSYNEQFF.

V is TRBV19 and J is TRBJ1-5; 9 bases agree with TRBD1. This CDR3 has 16 residues. Germline V gene lookup returns CDR1 LNHDA and CDR2 SQIVND (reference sequence). The junction had 10 bases not matched to a gene; V was cut back by 6 bases and J by 4 bases. CDR3 bases: TGTGCCAGTAGCCGACAGGGGACAGGGAAGAATCAGCCCCAGCATTTT. This codes for CASSRQGTGKNQPQHF.

This rearrangement joins TRBV12-5 to TRBJ2-5; 9 bases map to TRBD1. Looked up from germline, CDR1 is LGHNT and CDR2 is FRNRAP. The CDR3 spans 14 residues. J gave up 5 bases and V 6 bases, and 7 bases lay outside the gene matches. The CDR3 DNA reads TGTGCTAGTGGCTCTGGACAGGGGAGCGAGACCCAGTACTTC. This sequence encodes CASGSGQGSETQYF.

As DNA, the CDR3 is TGTGCCAGCAGCTTAGCCAGCACCGGGGAGCTGTTTTTT. Its protein product is CASSLASTGELFF. The chain is built from TRBV7-8 and TRBJ2-2; D is undetermined. Trimming left V 0 bases short and J 4 bases short, with 3 bases between. This CDR3 comprises 13 residues. The V gene's germline CDR1 is SGHVS and CDR2 FQNEAQ.

CDR3 DNA: TGTGCCAGCACCCTGAGGGGGGGTGGAGACTCGAACACTGAAGCTTTCTTT. This translates into CASTLRGGGDSNTEAFF. J is TRBJ1-1 and V is TRBV11-3, with a weak D call TRBD1 (6 bases). V dropped 7 bases and J dropped 1 base, with 22 bases sitting between them. The germline CDR1 and CDR2 sequences are SGHNT and YENEEA. This CDR3 region has 17 residues. Using reference TRBV11-3 and TRBJ1-1 for the parts outside the CDR3, the full variable domain is EAGVVQSPRYKIIEKKQPVAFWCNPISGHNTLYWYLQNLGQGPELLIRYENEEAVDDSQLPKDRFSAERLKGVDSTLKIQPAELGDSAVYLCASTLRGGGDSNTEAFFGQGTRLTVV.

To note about this clone: Other nucleotide sequences in the sample specify the same CDR3. The rearrangement links TRBV5-4 to TRBJ2-2; tentative D call: TRBD1 (5 bases). The V gene lost 2 bases and the J gene lost 2 bases, with 10 bases spanning the gap. Germline loops: CDR1 SGHNT, CDR2 YYREEE (reference sequence). This CDR3 has 15 amino acids. CDR3 sequence (DNA): TGTGCCAGCAGCTTCGGGCAGGGCAACACCGGGGAGCTGTTTTTT. Protein product: CASSFGQGNTGELFF.

Of note for this clone: Other DNA sequences from this sample encode an identical CDR3 as well. The chain couples TRBV11-2 to TRBJ2-6; D uncertain. CDR1 and CDR2 (germline): SGHAT, FQNNGV. This CDR3 spans 14 amino acids. Trimming took off 8 bases at V and 1 base at J, with 9 bases between the two ends. CDR3 sequence reads: CASGALSGANVLTF. CDR3 sequence (DNA): TGTGCCAGCGGAGCACTTTCTGGGGCCAACGTCCTGACTTTC.

The chain carries TRBV6-5 and TRBJ2-3; 7 bases are a match to TRBD2. The CDR3 is 14 residues long. V shed 6 bases and J 8 bases; nucleotides not matched to a gene: 11. The germline gives CDR1 MNHEY, CDR2 SVGAGI. DNA of the CDR3: TGTGCCAGCAGCCACGGACTAGTTCGCAGTACGCAGTATTTT. As protein: CASSHGLVRSTQYF.

The genes are TRBV15 and TRBJ2-7; TRBD2 aligns across 9 bases. CDR1 LNHNV and CDR2 YYDKDF come from the germline V gene (reference sequence). This CDR3 comprises 18 residues. Germline trimming cut 2 bases from V and 3 bases from J; bases unmatched to any gene: 14. The CDR3 bases are TGTGCCACCAGCAGACACAGGCCTCCGGCTAGCGGGAACTACGAGCAGTACTTC. Amino acid sequence: CATSRHRPPASGNYEQYF.

This chain connects TRBV11-2 to TRBJ2-1; D gene ambiguous. From germline, CDR1 is SGHAT and CDR2 FQNNGV. The CDR3 spans 15 residues. V was pared by 5 bases and J by 0 bases, with 11 bases between. CDR3 coding DNA: TGTGCCAGCAGCGGAGACTTAAGCTCCTACAATGAGCAGTTCTTC. Protein sequence: CASSGDLSSYNEQFF.

The sample holds a few counts of this clone. The J gene is TRBJ1-1, the V gene TRBV19, with D perhaps matching TRBD1 (6 bases). Per the germline V gene, CDR1 is LNHDA and CDR2 is SQIVND (reference sequence). The V end lost 4 bases, the J end lost 1 base, and 10 bases lay between the germline ends. The CDR3 runs to 14 residues. The CDR3 DNA follows: TGTGCCAGTAGTAGGACAGACCAGAACACTGAAGCTTTCTTT. Encoded protein: CASSRTDQNTEAFF.

The sample holds one count of this clone. This chain joins TRBV18 and TRBJ1-5, with D uncertain. CDR3 size: 16 residues. The germline gives CDR1 KGHSH, CDR2 LQKENI. V was shortened by 3 bases and J by 2 bases, with 14 bases between the two germline ends. The CDR3 coding sequence is TGTGCCAGCTCACCGGCCAGCGGCGGGGGCAATCAGCCCCAGCATTTT. Translation: CASSPASGGGNQPQHF.

The chain has TRBV5-1 and TRBJ2-3, with 7 bases aligning to TRBD1. The germline V gene has CDR1 SGHRS and CDR2 YFSETQ. V lost 4 bases to trimming and J lost 4 bases; unmatched junction nucleotides: 3. This CDR3 has 13 amino acids. The CDR3 spells CASSQQGSDTQYF. In DNA form, the CDR3 reads TGCGCCAGCAGCCAACAGGGGTCAGATACGCAGTATTTT.

CDR3 sequence (DNA): TGTGCCAGCAGTGGAGCTAGCCAGACTCGGGTCGAGCAGTACTTC. Amino acids: CASSGASQTRVEQYF. The V and J genes are TRBV6-4 and TRBJ2-7; D might be TRBD2 (5 bases). CDR1 and CDR2 (germline): MRHNA, SNTAGT. This CDR3 region has 15 residues. Trimming took off 4 bases at V and 6 bases at J, with 19 bases between the two ends.